The 3 T cell receptor beta chains below all came from one sample that was sequenced in a study of identical twins. One entry per CDR3 protein, called by TCRdb with MiXCR from the 5' RACE reads. This table has roughly 490,000 distinct CDR3 sequences, 13% to 15% appearing once. The same sample was also used in a study of yellow fever vaccine responses in identical twins.

Sequenced sample: CD4+ T cells sorted from blood. The source of these receptors is a woman younger than 30 in good health.

This chain uses TRBV3-1 with TRBJ2-7; 10 nucleotides match TRBD1. The CDR3 contains 17 residues. With V trimmed by 4 bases and J by 1 base, 10 bases remained unmatched. Per the germline V gene, CDR1 is LGHDT and CDR2 is YNNKEL (reference sequence). The CDR3 coding sequence is TGTGCCAGCAGCCGAATAACCGGGACAGGGGTTTCCTACGAGCAGTACTTC. As protein: CASSRITGTGVSYEQYF.

CDR3 bases: TGTGCCAGCAGCCAAGGATTGGGGCAGGCATTAACGGCCAAAAACATTCAGTACTTC. It is translated as CASSQGLGQALTAKNIQYF. The chain combines TRBV3-1 with TRBJ2-4, with D possibly TRBD1 on 5 matching bases. CDR1 and CDR2 from the germline V gene are LGHDT and YNNKEL (reference sequence). This CDR3 spans 19 amino acids. The V and J ends lost 1 base and 1 base respectively, with 20 bases between them.

In this sample, this clonotype turned up many times. This sequence joins TRBV27 and TRBJ2-7, with 9 positions matching TRBD1. Germline V gene sequence: CDR1 MNHEY, CDR2 SMNVEV (reference sequence). Unmatched junction bases numbered 9, after V lost 4 bases and J lost 5 bases. This CDR3 is built from 15 residues. The CDR3 here is CASSSLGTGSHEQYF. For the CDR3, the DNA is TGTGCCAGCAGTTCGCTCGGGACAGGGTCTCACGAGCAGTACTTC.